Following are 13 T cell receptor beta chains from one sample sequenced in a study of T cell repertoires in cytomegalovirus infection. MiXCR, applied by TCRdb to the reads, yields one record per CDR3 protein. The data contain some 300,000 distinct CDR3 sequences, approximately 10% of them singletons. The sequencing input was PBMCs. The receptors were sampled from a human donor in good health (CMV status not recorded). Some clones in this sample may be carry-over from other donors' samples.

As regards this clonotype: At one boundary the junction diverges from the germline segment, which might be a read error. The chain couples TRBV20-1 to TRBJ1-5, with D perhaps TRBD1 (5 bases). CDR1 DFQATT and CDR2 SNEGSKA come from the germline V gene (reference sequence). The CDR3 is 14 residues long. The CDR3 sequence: CSVKSAGYNRPQHF. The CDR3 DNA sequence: TGCAGTGTCAAGAGTGCAGGGTACAATCGGCCCCAGCATTTT.

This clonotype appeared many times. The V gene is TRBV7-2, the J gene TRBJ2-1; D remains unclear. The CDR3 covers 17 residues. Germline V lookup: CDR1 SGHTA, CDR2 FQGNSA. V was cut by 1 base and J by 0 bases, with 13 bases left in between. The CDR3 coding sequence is TGTGCCAGCAGCTTAGATGGTCTAACCAGCTCCTACAATGAGCAGTTCTTC. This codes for CASSLDGLTSSYNEQFF.

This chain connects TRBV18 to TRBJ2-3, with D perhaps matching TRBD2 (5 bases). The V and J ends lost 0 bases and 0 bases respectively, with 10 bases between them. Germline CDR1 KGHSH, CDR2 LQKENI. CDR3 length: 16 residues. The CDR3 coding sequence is TGTGCCAGCTCACCACCGTTCACTAGAAGCACAGATACGCAGTATTTT. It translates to CASSPPFTRSTDTQYF.

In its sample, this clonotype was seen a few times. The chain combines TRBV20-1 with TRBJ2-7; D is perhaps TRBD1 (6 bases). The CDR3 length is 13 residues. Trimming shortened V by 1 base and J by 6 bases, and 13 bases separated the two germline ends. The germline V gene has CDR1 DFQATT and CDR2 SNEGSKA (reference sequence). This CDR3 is CSARVQGRGEQYV. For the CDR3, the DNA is TGCAGTGCTAGAGTACAGGGTCGCGGCGAGCAGTACGTC.

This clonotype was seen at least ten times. CDR3 region: CSATEVRDRVFVSNEQFF. The CDR3 DNA follows: TGCAGTGCTACAGAGGTGCGGGACAGGGTATTTGTGTCCAATGAGCAGTTCTTC. The chain recombines TRBV20-1 with TRBJ2-1; 9 nucleotides agree with TRBD1. The CDR3 sequence is 18 residues long. Germline V gene sequence: CDR1 DFQATT, CDR2 SNEGSKA (reference sequence). Trimming took 4 bases from V and 6 from J; bases not matched to a gene: 19.

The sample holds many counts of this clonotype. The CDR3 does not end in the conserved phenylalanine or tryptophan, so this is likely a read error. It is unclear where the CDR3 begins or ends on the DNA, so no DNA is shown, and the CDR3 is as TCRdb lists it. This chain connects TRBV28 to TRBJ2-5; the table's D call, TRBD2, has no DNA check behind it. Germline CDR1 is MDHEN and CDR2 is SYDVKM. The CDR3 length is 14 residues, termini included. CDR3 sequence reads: CASSFSSGGPKTYV.

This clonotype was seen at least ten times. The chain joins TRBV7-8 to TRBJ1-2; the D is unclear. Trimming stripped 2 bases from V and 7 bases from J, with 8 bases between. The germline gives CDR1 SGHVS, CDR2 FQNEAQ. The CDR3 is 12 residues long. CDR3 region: CASSLRLGGYTF. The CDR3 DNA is TGTGCCAGCAGCTTACGGCTGGGTGGCTACACCTTC.

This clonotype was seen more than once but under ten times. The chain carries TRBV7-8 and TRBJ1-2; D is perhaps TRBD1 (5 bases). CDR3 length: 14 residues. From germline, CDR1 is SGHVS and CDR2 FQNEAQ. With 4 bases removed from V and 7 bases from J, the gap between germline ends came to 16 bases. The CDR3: CASSSRVGASGYTF. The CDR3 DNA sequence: TGTGCCAGCAGCTCCAGGGTAGGGGCGAGTGGCTACACCTTC.

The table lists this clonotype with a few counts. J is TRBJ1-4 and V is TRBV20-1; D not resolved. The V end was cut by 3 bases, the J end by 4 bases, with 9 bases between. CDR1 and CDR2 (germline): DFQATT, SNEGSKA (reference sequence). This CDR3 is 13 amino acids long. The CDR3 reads CSASSRVNEKLFF. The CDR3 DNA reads TGCAGTGCTAGTTCACGGGTTAATGAAAAACTGTTTTTT.

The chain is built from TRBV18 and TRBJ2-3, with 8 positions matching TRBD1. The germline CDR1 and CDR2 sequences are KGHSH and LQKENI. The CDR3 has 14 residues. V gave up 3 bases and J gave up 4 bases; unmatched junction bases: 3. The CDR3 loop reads CASSPGQGSDTQYF. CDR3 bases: TGTGCCAGCTCACCCGGACAGGGCTCAGATACGCAGTATTTT.

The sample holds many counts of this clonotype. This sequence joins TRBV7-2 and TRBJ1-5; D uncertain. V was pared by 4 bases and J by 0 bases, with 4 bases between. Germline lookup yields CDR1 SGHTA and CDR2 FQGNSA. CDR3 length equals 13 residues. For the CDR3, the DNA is TGTGCCAGCAGCTCCAGTAGCAATCAGCCCCAGCATTTT. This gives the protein CASSSSSNQPQHF.

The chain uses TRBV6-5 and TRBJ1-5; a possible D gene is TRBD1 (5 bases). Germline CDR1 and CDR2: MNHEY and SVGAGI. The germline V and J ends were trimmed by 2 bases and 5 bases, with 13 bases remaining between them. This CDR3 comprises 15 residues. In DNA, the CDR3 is TGTGCCAGCAGTTACGGGCAGGGCAGTCATCAGCCCCAGCATTTT. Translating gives CASSYGQGSHQPQHF.

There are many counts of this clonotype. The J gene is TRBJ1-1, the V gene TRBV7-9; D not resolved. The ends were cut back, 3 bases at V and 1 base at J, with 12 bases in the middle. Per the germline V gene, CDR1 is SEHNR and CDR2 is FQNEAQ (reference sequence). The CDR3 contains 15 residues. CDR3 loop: CASSFSRLRNTEAFF. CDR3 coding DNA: TGTGCCAGCAGCTTCTCGCGGTTGAGGAACACTGAAGCTTTCTTT.